Sequencing of this TCR beta chain was carried out in a study of T cell responses to AZD1222 COVID-19 vaccine. As for the study in general: The study pooled second doses at about 4 or about 12 weeks. Study-wide results and caveats: CD4 TCRs associated with vaccination spanned spike, dominating at 160-218 and 743-854. Donors were chiefly white British, with a greater number of females, and clonal diversity was perhaps underestimated. Nearly half of spike-specific TCRs reportedly target unmutated variant regions.

In regard to this clone: Its antigen is as yet unknown.

The CDR3 sequence is 18 residues long. V lost 2 bases to trimming and J lost 6 bases; unmatched junction nucleotides: 13. The germline V gene encodes CDR1 LGHNT and CDR2 FRNRAP. The method was immunoSEQ multiplex PCR; TCRdb's version includes in-frame clones alone and lacks a portion of them. Of 150,000 to 180,000 clones listed, 88% are singletons. V and J are TRBV12-5 and TRBJ2-1; TRBD1 aligns across 10 bases. Sequenced material: peripheral blood, taken on day 0 of AZD1222 vaccination. This receptor was identified in an adult in good health. The CDR3 DNA reads TGTGCTAGTGGTTTGTCCCCCACCGGGACAGGGGAGAGCAATGAGCAGTTCTTC. It encodes CASGLSPTGTGESNEQFF.